This TCR beta chain was observed in a study of blood T cell repertoires in COVID-19. Study background: From the United States, Italy and Spain came samples of acute and convalescent COVID-19. T cells, B-cell-depleted T cells, or PBMCs supplied cDNA or gDNA.

In the original workflow: By means of reference gene primer amplification, nucleated cell counts were estimated. The data were produced by immunoSEQ multiplex PCR, yet TCRdb's version contains in-frame clones alone and is incomplete. Clone size and V and J calls were adopted from that table, with D and trimming inferred from the DNA. The data hold approximately 150,000 clones, with 80% to 90% observed a single time. This clone was seen more than once but under ten times. The sequencing sample was made of peripheral blood. This TCR came from a woman aged 45-65 years with acute or convalescent COVID-19.

The DNA of the CDR3 is TGTGCCAGCAGCCCTTCGGACAGGGGAAATCAGCCCCAGCATTTT. Its translation is CASSPSDRGNQPQHF. This chain uses TRBV3-1 (or the pseudogene TRBV3-2) with TRBJ1-5; 9 bases are a match to TRBD1. CDR3 length equals 15 residues. Germline CDR1 is LGHDT and CDR2 is YNNKEL (reference sequence). The V segment lost 4 bases and the J segment 4 bases; nucleotides outside the gene matches: 5.